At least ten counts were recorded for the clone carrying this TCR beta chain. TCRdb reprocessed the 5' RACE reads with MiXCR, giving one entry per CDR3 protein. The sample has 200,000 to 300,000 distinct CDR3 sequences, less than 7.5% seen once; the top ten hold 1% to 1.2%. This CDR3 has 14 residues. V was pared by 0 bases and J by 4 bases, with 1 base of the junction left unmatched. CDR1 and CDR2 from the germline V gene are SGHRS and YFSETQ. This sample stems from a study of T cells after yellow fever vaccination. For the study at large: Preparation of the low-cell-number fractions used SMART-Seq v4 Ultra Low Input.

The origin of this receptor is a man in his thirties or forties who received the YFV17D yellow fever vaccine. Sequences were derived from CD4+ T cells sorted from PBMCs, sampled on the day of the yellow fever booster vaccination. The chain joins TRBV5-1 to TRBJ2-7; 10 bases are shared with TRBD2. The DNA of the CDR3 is TGCGCCAGCAGCTTGGGGACTAGCGGTTACGAGCAGTACTTC. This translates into CASSLGTSGYEQYF.